This T cell receptor beta chain originates from a study of molecular identifiers for immune sequencing clone quantification. Sorting captured naive CD8 T cells as CD8+CD4-CCR7+CD45RA+. Looked up from germline, CDR1 is LGHNA and CDR2 is YSLEER. This CDR3 region has 14 residues. Trimming cost V 8 bases and J 5 bases; bases outside gene matches: 7. Methods described previously, with TCR primers listed, were used for bulk TCR libraries. TCRdb re-derived calls from the PCR reads in MiXCR, one entry per CDR3 protein. Of about 100,000 distinct CDR3 sequences listed, around 33% are singletons. As for this clonotype: The antigen is unknown.

Study-level results: Naive cells had under 1% of molecules in clones above 20 RNA copies, effectors over 98%. Reports indicate spiked Jurkat TCR RNA from one cell could be found among about 1.1 million naive cells.

The clonotype originates from a human donor in good health. Some libraries in this study had Jurkat cell RNA spiked in. Sequenced: naive CD8+ T cells from blood, with Jurkat cell RNA spiked in. Described subset: FACS-sorted CD8+CD4-CCR7+CD45RA+ naive T cells. The gene calls are TRBV4-3 and TRBJ2-3, with 10 bases that match TRBD2. CDR3 bases: TGCGCCAGCGCCCTAGCGGGAGAAGTAGATACGCAGTATTTT. Its translation is CASALAGEVDTQYF.